This TCR beta chain was recovered during a study of vaccination and CD4 T cells after COVID-19 (dated by TCRdb to between 2022 and 2023). The study in broad terms: Convalescent patients had a positive SARS-CoV-2 result on nasal swab PCR, and of these patients, some 10 had mild disease and one had severe disease. Post-COVID blood samples were collected from convalescent patients a median of about 92 days after diagnosis, with a range of roughly 30 to 170 days. The convalescent cohort included six males and four females, with two Hispanic individuals, seven Caucasians, two Asians and one multiracial person. For stimulating the cultures, overlapping spike peptide pools were used, derived from SARS-CoV-2 as well as from the common cold coronaviruses HCoV-NL63, HCoV-OC43 and HCoV-229E. The spike-specific CD4+ TCR repertoire was compared before and after mRNA vaccination in over nine COVID-19 convalescent patients and several infection-naive healthy vaccine recipients. Participants received two doses of either the Pfizer-BioNTech BNT162b2 vaccine (n=8) or the Moderna mRNA-1273 vaccine (n=2). The time from the second vaccine dose to post-vaccine blood sampling had a median of roughly 70 days and ranged from 14 to 241 days. As controls, cultures received a CEFX viral epitope pool (the positive control), an HIV-1 Nef peptide pool (the negative control), or no peptide at all.

Library method: PCR. TCR sequencing of DNA from cultured CD4+ T cells used the Oncomine TCR Beta short-read assay at the Johns Hopkins FTIC core. The QIAamp micro DNA kit was used to extract genomic DNA from the cultured CD4+ T cells. Oncomine TCR Beta libraries from cultured CD4+ T cells were pooled using unique dual indexes and sequenced on an Illumina iSeq 100. Processing in the source paper ran as follows. Non-productive sequences were removed, and CDR3s that did not start with C, did not end with F or W, or were shorter than 7 amino acids were discarded. The MANAFEST web application identified antigen-specific clonotypes by comparing peptide-stimulated wells against reference wells and other culture wells. Positive clones required FDR below 0.05, an odds ratio above 5, and productive frequency above 0.1% in at least two of three replicate wells. A clonotype was classed as cross-reactive if the clonotype showed significant expansion both in SARS-CoV-2 spike wells and in at least one common cold coronavirus spike condition. Using R version 3.6.1, CDR3 homology was evaluated through Levenshtein distances (stringdist) along with unrooted phylogenetic trees (ape). In TCRdb, the public reads were trimmed at Q25 with fastp and aligned with MiXCR, with productive beta chains retained. For every CDR3 protein sequence, its rows merge into one entry that carries the most common genes and DNA. The V and J calls and clone size are TCRdb's, not the authors'. The sample includes fewer than 20,000 distinct CDR3 sequences, with approximately 28% observed a single time. Roughly 18% of the sample is held by the ten biggest clonotypes.

The table lists this clonotype with a few counts. The specificity of this receptor is unknown. Qualities for individual bases were not recorded, and no much larger clone is one base off. The sample's treatment or condition label, decoded: roughly ten-day PBMC culture with coronavirus spike peptide pools or control peptides (ViraFEST assay). The ViraFEST assay was used in the study, in which antigen-specific T cells were expanded with peptide pools and expanded clonotypes were subsequently identified by TCR sequencing. The convalescent patients' positive SARS-CoV-2 PCR tests fell between March and December 2020, which was before the Alpha, Beta and Delta variants emerged in the United States. Around 2 million PBMCs per well were cultured in IMDM with approximately 5.2% human AB serum and roughly 10 IU/ml IL-2, plus 10 ug/ml peptide pools. Half of the culture medium was replaced with fresh IL-2-containing medium on days 3 and 7. After approximately eleven days of culture, CD4+ T cells were isolated by negative selection using the EasySep CD4+ T cell isolation kit. PBMCs were separated from whole blood using Ficoll-Paque Plus gradient centrifugation and then either used fresh or cryopreserved at -140C. Each culture condition was generally run in triplicate wells.

General conclusions and limits of the study: Among convalescent patients, a median 86.3% of the SARS-CoV-2-reactive clones seen after vaccination appeared only after vaccination, which suggests priming specific to the vaccine. The number of convalescent patients in the study was relatively small, and the study did not examine early timepoints following natural infection. In convalescent patients, nearly all vaccine-specific clones (304 of 307) were found to be mono-reactive for SARS-CoV-2 spike rather than cross-reactive with common cold coronaviruses. An increase in the median number of SARS-CoV-2-reactive clonotypes from 21 after infection to roughly 38 after vaccination was observed, but the change was not found to be significant.

The CDR3 sequence holds 11 residues, the cysteine and phenylalanine included. The retained sequence is limited to the CDR3, 33 bases, with the frame set at the first base. V lost 6 bases and J lost 8 bases; the stretch between them is 10 bases long. The germline V gene (reference sequence) provides CDR1 DFQATT and CDR2 SNEGSKA. Source material: cultured CD4+ T cells from blood. The chain is encoded by TRBV20-1 joined to TRBJ1-4, with no D gene named confidently. This TCR was recovered from a human donor with COVID-19. In nucleotides, the sequence is TGCAGTGCAAGGACGGAAGAAAAACTGTTTTTT. Its translation reads: CSARTEEKLFF.